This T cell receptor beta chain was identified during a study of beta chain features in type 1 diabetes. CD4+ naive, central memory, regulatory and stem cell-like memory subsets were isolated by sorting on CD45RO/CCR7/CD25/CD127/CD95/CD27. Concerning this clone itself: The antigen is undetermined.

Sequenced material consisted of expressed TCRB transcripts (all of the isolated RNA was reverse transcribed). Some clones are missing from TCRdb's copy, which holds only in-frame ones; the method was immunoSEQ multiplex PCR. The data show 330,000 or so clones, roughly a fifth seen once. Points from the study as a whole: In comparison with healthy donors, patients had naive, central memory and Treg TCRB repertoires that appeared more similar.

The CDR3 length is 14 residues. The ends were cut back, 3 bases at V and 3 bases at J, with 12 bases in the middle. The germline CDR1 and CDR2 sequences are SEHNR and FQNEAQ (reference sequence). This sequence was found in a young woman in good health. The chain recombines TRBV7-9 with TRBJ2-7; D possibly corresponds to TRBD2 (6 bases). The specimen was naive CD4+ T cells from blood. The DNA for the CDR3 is TGTGCCAGCAGCTTGATGCAGGGAGGCTACGAGCAGTACTTC. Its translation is CASSLMQGGYEQYF.